The present TCR beta chain was sequenced within a study of blood T cell repertoires in COVID-19. Study at large: Sites across the United States, Italy and Spain contributed samples from acute and convalescent COVID-19. Sample material is recorded as cDNA or gDNA derived from T cells, B-cell-depleted T cells, or PBMCs.

Authors' data handling: How many nucleated cells were present was estimated from reference gene primer amplification. Profiled with immunoSEQ multiplex PCR; TCRdb holds only in-frame clones, not every one. V and J calls and clone size are as listed in that table; D and trimming were resolved from the DNA. Found here are around 270,000 clones, 70% to 90% of them singletons; the top ten hold more than 4.5%. The V end lost 7 bases, the J end lost 4 bases, and 11 bases lay between the germline ends. CDR3 length: 13 amino acids. The germline V gene encodes CDR1 SGDLS and CDR2 YYNGEE. Seattle patients were enrolled while actively infected and followed longitudinally.

The sequenced sample was peripheral blood. This chain joins TRBV9 and TRBJ2-2, with D unclear. This receptor was obtained from a woman aged 55-69 years with COVID-19, enrolled during active disease. The CDR3, as DNA: TGTGCCAGCTCTATAGCTGGCACCGGGGAGCTGTTTTTT. Its protein is CASSIAGTGELFF.